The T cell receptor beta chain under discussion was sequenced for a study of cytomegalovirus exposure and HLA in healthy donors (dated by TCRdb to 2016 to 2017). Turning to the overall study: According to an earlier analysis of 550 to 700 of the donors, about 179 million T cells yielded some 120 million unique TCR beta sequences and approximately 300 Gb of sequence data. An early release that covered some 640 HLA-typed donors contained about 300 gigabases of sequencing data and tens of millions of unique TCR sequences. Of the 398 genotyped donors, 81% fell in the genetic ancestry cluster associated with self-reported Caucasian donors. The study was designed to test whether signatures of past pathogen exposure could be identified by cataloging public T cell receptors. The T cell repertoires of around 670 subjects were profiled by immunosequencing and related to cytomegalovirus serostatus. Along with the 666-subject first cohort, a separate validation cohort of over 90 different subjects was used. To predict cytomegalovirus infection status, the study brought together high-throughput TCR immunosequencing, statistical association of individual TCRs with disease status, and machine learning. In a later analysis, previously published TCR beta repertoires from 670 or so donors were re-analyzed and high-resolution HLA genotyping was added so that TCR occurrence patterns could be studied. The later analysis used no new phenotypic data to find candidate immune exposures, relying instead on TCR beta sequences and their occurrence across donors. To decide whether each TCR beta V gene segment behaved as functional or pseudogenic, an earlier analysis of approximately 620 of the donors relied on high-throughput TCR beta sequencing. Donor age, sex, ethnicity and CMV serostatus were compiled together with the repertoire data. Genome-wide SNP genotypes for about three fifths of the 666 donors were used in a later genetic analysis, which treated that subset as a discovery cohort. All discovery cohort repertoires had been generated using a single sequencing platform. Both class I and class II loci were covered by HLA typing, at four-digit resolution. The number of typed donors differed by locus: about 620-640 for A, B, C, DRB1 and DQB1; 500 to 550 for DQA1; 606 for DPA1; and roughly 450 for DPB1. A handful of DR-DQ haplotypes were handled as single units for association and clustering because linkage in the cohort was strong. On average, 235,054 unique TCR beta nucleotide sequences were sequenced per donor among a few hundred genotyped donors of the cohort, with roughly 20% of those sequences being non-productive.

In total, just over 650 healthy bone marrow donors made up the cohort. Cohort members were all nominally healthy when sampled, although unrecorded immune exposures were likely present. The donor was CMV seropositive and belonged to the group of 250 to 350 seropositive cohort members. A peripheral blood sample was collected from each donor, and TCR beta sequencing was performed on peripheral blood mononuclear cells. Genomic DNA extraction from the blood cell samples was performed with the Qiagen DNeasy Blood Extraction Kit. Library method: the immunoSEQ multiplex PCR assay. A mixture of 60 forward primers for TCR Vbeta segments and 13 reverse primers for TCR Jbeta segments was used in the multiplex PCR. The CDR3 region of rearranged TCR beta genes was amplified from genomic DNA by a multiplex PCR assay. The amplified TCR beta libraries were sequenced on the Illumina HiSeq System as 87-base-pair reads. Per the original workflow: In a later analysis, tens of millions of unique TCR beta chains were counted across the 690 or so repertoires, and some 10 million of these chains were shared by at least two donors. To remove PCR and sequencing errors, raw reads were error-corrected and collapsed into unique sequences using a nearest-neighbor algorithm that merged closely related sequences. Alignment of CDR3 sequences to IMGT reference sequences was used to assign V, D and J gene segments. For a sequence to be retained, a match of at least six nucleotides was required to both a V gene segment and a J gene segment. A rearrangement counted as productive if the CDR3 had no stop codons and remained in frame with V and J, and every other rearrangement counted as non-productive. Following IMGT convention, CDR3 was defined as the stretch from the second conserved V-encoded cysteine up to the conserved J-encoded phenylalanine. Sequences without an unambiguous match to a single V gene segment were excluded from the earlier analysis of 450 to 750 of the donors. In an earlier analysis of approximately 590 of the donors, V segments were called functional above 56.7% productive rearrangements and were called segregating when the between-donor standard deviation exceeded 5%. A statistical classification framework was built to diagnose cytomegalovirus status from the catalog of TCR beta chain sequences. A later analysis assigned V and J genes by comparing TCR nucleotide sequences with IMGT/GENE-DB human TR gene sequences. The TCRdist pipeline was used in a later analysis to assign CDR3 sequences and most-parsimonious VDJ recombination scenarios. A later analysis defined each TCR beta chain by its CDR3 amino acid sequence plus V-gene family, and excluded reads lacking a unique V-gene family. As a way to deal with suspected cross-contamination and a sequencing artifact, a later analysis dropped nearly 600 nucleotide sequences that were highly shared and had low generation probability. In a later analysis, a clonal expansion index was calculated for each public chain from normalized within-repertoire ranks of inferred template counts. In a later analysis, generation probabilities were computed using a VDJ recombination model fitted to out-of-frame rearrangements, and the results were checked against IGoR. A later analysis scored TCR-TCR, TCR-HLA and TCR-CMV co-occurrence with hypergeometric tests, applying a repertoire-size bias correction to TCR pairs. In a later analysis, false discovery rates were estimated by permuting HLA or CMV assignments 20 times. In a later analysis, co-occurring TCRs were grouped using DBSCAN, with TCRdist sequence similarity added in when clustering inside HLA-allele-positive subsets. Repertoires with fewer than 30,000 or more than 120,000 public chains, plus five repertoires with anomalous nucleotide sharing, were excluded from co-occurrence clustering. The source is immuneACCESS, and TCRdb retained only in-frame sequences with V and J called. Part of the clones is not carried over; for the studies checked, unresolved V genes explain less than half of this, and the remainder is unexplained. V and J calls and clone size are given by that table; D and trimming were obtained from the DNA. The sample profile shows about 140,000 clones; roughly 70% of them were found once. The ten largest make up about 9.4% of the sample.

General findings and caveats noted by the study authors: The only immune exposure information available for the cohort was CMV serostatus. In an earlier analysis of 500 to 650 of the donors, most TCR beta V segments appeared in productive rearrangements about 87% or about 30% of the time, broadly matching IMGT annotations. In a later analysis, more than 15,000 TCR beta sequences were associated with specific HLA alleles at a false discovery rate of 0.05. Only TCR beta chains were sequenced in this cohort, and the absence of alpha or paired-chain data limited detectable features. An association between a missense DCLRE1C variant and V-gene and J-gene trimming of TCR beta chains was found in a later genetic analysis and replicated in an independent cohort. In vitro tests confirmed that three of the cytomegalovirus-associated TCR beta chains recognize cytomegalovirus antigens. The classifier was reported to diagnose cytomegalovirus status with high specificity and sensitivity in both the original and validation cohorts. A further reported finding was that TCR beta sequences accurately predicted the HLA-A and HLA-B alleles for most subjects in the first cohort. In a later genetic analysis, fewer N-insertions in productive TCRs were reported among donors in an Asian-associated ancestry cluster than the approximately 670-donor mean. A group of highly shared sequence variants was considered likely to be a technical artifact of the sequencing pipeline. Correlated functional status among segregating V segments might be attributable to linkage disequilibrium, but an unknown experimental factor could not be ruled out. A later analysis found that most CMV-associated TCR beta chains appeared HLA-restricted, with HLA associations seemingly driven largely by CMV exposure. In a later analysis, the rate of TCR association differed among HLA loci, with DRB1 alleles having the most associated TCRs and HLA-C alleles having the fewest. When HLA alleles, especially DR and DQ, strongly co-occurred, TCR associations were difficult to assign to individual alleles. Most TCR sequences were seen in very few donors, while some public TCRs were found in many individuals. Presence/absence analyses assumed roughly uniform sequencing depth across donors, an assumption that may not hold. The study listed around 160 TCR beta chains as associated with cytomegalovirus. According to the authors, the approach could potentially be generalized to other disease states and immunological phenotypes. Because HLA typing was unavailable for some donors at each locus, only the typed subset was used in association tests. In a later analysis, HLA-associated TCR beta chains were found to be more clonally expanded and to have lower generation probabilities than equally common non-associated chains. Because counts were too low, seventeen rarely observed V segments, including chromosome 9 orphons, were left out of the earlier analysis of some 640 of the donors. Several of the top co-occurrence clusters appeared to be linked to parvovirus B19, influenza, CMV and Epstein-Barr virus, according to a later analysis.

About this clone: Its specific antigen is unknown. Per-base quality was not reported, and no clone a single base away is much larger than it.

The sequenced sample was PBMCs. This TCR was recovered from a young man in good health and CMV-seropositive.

The DNA sequence reads TGTGCCAGCAGTGATGCCTGGACAGCCCTTTTAGCCGAGCAGTACTTC. This yields the protein CASSDAWTALLAEQYF. The rearrangement joined TRBV9 to TRBJ2-7; TRBD1 might be the D gene, on 6 matching bases. The germline V gene provides CDR1 SGDLS and CDR2 YYNGEE. The CDR3, from cysteine to phenylalanine, totals 16 residues. The entry retains the CDR3 DNA only, 48 bases that are in frame from base 1. The germline ends are 24 bases apart after V is trimmed by 5 bases and J by 6 bases.